These 7 T cell receptor beta chains originate from one sample sequenced in a study of blood T cell repertoires in COVID-19. Method: immunoSEQ multiplex PCR; TCRdb's copy keeps in-frame clones and lacks some. The table shows 250,000 or so clones, with 85% to 90% occurring only once. Sequenced sample: peripheral blood. Receptors were obtained from a middle-aged woman who had recovered from COVID-19.

V usage is TRBV5-4 and J usage is TRBJ2-3; unclear D gene. With 2 bases removed from V and 0 bases from J, the gap between germline ends came to 13 bases. CDR1 and CDR2 from the germline V gene are SGHNT and YYREEE (reference sequence). The CDR3 has 16 amino acids. The CDR3 DNA sequence: TGTGCCAGCAGCTTACTCTCGCGGTCGAGCACAGATACGCAGTATTTT. Translated, it gives CASSLLSRSSTDTQYF.

The V and J genes are TRBV2 and TRBJ1-5, with TRBD1 as a possible D gene (5 bases). CDR3 length: 14 residues. The germline gives CDR1 SNHLY, CDR2 FYNNEI. Trimming left V 2 bases short and J 5 bases short, with 10 bases between. CDR3 region: CASSEIGTDQPQHF. CDR3 nucleotides: TGTGCCAGCAGTGAAATCGGGACTGATCAGCCCCAGCATTTT.

The chain uses TRBV4-1 and TRBJ1-1; D is undetermined. The CDR3 runs 15 residues. Germline CDR1 reads MGHRA; CDR2 reads YSYEKL. Deletions cut 6 bases from V and 0 bases from J, with 14 bases between. The CDR3 coding sequence is TGCGCCAGCAGGGGAATAGGCGGGATGAACACTGAAGCTTTCTTT. Translation gives CASRGIGGMNTEAFF.

V is TRBV5-4 and J is TRBJ2-7; the D gene is possibly TRBD1 (5 bases). Germline CDR1 and CDR2: SGHNT and YYREEE (reference sequence). V gave up 0 bases and J gave up 0 bases, with 7 bases separating them. The CDR3 consists of 14 residues. The CDR3, as DNA: TGTGCCAGCAGCTTGGGTGGACACTCCTACGAGCAGTACTTC. Translating it yields CASSLGGHSYEQYF.

DNA of the CDR3: TGTGCCAGAAGCAACCGGGACAGAGGACTAGCGGGAGGGTCCTACGAGCAGTACGTC. Amino acid sequence: CARSNRDRGLAGGSYEQYV. The chain has TRBV7-5 and TRBJ2-7; the tabulated D call, TRBD2, remains unverified against the DNA. TRBV7-5 is given as a pseudogene. The CDR3 is made up of 19 amino acids.

This chain joins TRBV10-1 and TRBJ2-1; 8 bases map to TRBD2. CDR3 length equals 16 residues. CDR1 is WNHNN, CDR2 SYGVQD, per germline (reference sequence). The V segment lost 2 bases and the J segment 2 bases; nucleotides outside the gene matches: 5. The CDR3 DNA is TGCGCCAGCAGTGAGCGTGTCGGGAGGGCCTACAATGAGCAGTTCTTC. Translation: CASSERVGRAYNEQFF.

This chain uses TRBV27 with TRBJ1-2, with 8 nucleotides matching TRBD1. V lost 5 bases, J lost 4 bases, and 6 bases stayed unmatched. This CDR3 is built from 14 residues. Per germline, CDR1 MNHEY and CDR2 SMNVEV (reference sequence). In DNA, the CDR3 is TGTGCCAGCAGTCCGCAGGACAGGGTCTATGGCTACACCTTC. Protein sequence: CASSPQDRVYGYTF.